This TCR beta chain was documented in a study of identical twins. The V end lost 8 bases, the J end lost 2 bases, and 24 bases lay between the germline ends. The length of the CDR3 is 17 residues. Germline-derived CDR1 and CDR2 are SEHNR and FQNEAQ (reference sequence). This clonotype has a handful of counts. Template switching added a universal primer site; cDNA carried unique molecular identifiers. TCRdb called the 5' RACE reads again in MiXCR, with one record for every CDR3 protein. The data show about 240,000 distinct CDR3 sequences, roughly 13% seen once. This sample was shared with a second study, whose subject was yellow fever vaccine responses in identical twins.

Sequencing input: memory (CD45RO+) T cells sorted from blood. This TCR was recovered from a woman younger than 30 in good health. The chain recombines TRBV7-9 with TRBJ2-5; possibly TRBD2 for D (6 bases). CDR3 in DNA: TGTGCCAGCTACTTTAACTGGGGGGACTCCCGACAAGAGACCCAGTACTTC. It specifies CASYFNWGDSRQETQYF.